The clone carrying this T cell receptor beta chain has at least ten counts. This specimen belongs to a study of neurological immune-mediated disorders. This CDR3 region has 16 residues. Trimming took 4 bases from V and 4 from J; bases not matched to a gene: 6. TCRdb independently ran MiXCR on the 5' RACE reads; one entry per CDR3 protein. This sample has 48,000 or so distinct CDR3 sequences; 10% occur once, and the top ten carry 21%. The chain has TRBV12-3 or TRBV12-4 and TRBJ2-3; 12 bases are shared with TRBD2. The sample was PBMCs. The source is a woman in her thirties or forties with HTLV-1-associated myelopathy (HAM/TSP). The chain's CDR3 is CASSSPLAGGPDTQYF. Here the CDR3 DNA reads TGTGCCAGCAGTTCGCCTCTAGCGGGGGGGCCAGATACGCAGTATTTT.